This is a list of T cell receptor beta chains from one sample in a study of blood T cell repertoires in COVID-19. Libraries were prepared by immunoSEQ multiplex PCR; TCRdb keeps only in-frame clonotypes and omits some of them. The sample holds some 160,000 clones, 65% to 90% seen once. Source material: peripheral blood. The receptors derive from a human donor in a cohort sampled during active COVID-19. Both conserved end residues are part of each CDR3. D genes are given only for firm matches. Clone size is given for some rows only: seen once, a few or many times, or a class if the clone is expanded.

few	TRBJ2-2	NA	TRBV5-1	TGCGCCAGCAGAACAGGGTCCGGGGAGCTGTTTTTT	CASRTGSGELFF
NA	TRBJ1-1	NA	TRBV7-2	TGTGCCAGCAGCTTCGGCGGCGATCTTGAAGCTTTCTTT	CASSFGGDLEAFF
NA	TRBJ2-1	NA	TRBV12-3/TRBV12-4	TGTGCCAGCAGTCCTCGCGATGAGCAGTTCTTC	CASSPRDEQFF
NA	TRBJ2-7	TRBD1	TRBV28	TGTGCCAGCAGTTTTCATTTCCAGGGACAGGGGATCGCCTACGAGCAGTACTTC	CASSFHFQGQGIAYEQYF
NA	TRBJ1-2	TRBD1	TRBV7-2	TGTGCCAGCAGCGCGGGACAGGGGATCTATGGCTACACCTTC	CASSAGQGIYGYTF
few	TRBJ2-5	NA	TRBV3-1/TRBV3-2	TGTGCCAGCAGCCAAGAAAGGCAAAGAGGGAAGACCCAGTACTTC	CASSQERQRGKTQYF
once	TRBJ1-2	TRBD1	TRBV28	TGTGCCAGCACTCTTCAGGGGGCGGACTATGGCTACACCTTC	CASTLQGADYGYTF
NA	TRBJ1-1	TRBD1	TRBV4-3	TGCGCCAGCAGCCAAGAGAGGGGACAGGGGTTCACTGAAGCTTTCTTT	CASSQERGQGFTEAFF
NA	TRBJ2-1	TRBD2	TRBV11-2	TGTGCCAGCAGCTGGGACCGGGGGGGCCATGTCAATGAGCAGTTCTTC	CASSWDRGGHVNEQFF
NA	TRBJ1-3	NA	TRBV11-2	TGTGCCAGCAGCTTAGCGGGGACTGGAAACACCATATATTTT	CASSLAGTGNTIYF
NA	TRBJ1-6	TRBD1	TRBV9	TGTGCCAGCAGCGTAGGGGCAGGGGGCGCTTCACCCCTCCACTTT	CASSVGAGGASPLHF
NA	TRBJ2-7	TRBD1	TRBV24-1	TGTGCCACCAGTGAGGGGACAGGGAAAAACTCCTACGAGCAGTACTTC	CATSEGTGKNSYEQYF
NA	TRBJ2-1	TRBD1	TRBV5-1	TGCGCCAGCAGCTGGGGGCCGGGACAGGGGTACAATGAGCAGTTCTTC	CASSWGPGQGYNEQFF
once	TRBJ1-4	NA	TRBV11-2	TGTGCCAGCAGCTTAGACCCAGGCTTTGCAACTAATGAAAAACTGTTTTTT	CASSLDPGFATNEKLFF
NA	TRBJ2-7	TRBD2	TRBV5-1	TGCGCCAGCAGCGCCATGCCCGGCGGGGGGGCTTCGTACGAGCAGTACTTC	CASSAMPGGGASYEQYF
NA	TRBJ1-5	TRBD1	TRBV24-1	TGTGCCACCAGTGATCAGGGGGCAAGCAATCAGCCCCAGCATTTT	CATSDQGASNQPQHF
few	TRBJ1-6	TRBD1	TRBV28	TGTGCCAGCAGTTTGGGACAGCTTGGGTCACCCCTCCACTTT	CASSLGQLGSPLHF
few	TRBJ1-5	TRBD1	TRBV10-2	TGCGCCAGCAGCCTATCCGGGACAGGGCAACAGCCCCAGCATTTT	CASSLSGTGQQPQHF
NA	TRBJ1-2	NA	TRBV5-1	TGCGCCAGCAGCTTCGACACACGAAACGCCTATGGCTACACCTTC	CASSFDTRNAYGYTF
NA	TRBJ1-2	NA	TRBV27	TGTGCCAGCAGTTTATCCGATGGCTACACCTTC	CASSLSDGYTF
NA	TRBJ1-6	TRBD1	TRBV3-1/TRBV3-2	TGTGCCAGCAGGCCCAGGGGGACTCCGGTAAAATCACCCCTCCACTTT	CASRPRGTPVKSPLHF
NA	TRBJ2-1	NA	TRBV5-6	TGTGCCAGCAGCACTACCACAATTGAGCAGTTCTTC	CASSTTTIEQFF
NA	TRBJ2-1	TRBD1	TRBV10-2	TGCGCCAGCAGTGAGCCCGACAGGGTGGGCAATGAGCAGTTCTTC	CASSEPDRVGNEQFF
NA	TRBJ1-1	NA	TRBV7-9	TGTGCCAGCAGCCCCACGGGGGGTACGGCTTTCTTT	CASSPTGGTAFF
few	TRBJ2-1	TRBD2	TRBV7-2	TGTGCCAGCAGCCCCTGGACTAGCGGGGGCAATGAGCAGTTCTTC	CASSPWTSGGNEQFF
NA	TRBJ1-1	NA	TRBV28	TGTGCCAGCAGTAATACAGAGAACACTGAAGCTTTCTTT	CASSNTENTEAFF
NA	TRBJ1-2	NA	TRBV6-5	TGTGCCAGCACCAGTAGAGGGTCGGGTGGCTACACCTTC	CASTSRGSGGYTF
NA	TRBJ1-3	NA	TRBV2	TGTGCCAGCATCCCGACAGGCCCTGCGGACACCATATATTTT	CASIPTGPADTIYF
few	TRBJ2-1	TRBD2	TRBV19	TGTGCCAGTAGTATGGGGGCTAGCGGGTACCTCAATGAGCAGTTCTTC	CASSMGASGYLNEQFF
NA	TRBJ1-4	TRBD1	TRBV6-5	TGTGCCAGCAGCCAGGACAGGGAAGAACTGTTTTTT	CASSQDREELFF
NA	TRBJ2-7	TRBD1	TRBV19	TGTGCCAGTTCCCGGGACAGGGACTACGAGCAGTACTTC	CASSRDRDYEQYF
NA	TRBJ2-1	TRBD2	TRBV7-2	TGTGCCAGCAGCTTAAGGAGTAGCGGGACTTACAATGAGCAGTTCTTC	CASSLRSSGTYNEQFF
NA	TRBJ2-5	NA	TRBV10-3	TGTGCCATCAGCGGGGGAGAGACCCAGTACTTC	CAISGGETQYF